Below, 18 T cell receptor beta chains from the same sample are listed, as sequenced in a study of cytomegalovirus exposure and HLA in healthy donors. The PCR used 60 Vbeta and 13 Jbeta primers. Measured with immunoSEQ multiplex PCR; TCRdb has only the in-frame clones, and not every one. The table has under 200,000 clones, roughly four fifths seen once. The specimen was PBMCs. The receptors were sampled from a woman aged 50 to 60 in good health and CMV-seropositive.

This clone was detected a few times. CDR3 nucleotides: TGTGCCAGCTCACCTTATGGGCGGGGTCAAGAGACCCAGTACTTC. Translation gives CASSPYGRGQETQYF. The V gene is TRBV18, the J gene TRBJ2-5; a weak D match, TRBD2 (6 bases). CDR1 is KGHSH and CDR2 is LQKENI in the germline V gene. The V and J ends lost 3 bases and 2 bases respectively, with 13 bases between them. The CDR3 extends over 15 amino acids.

The rearrangement joins TRBV27 to TRBJ1-5; weak D call: TRBD1 (6 bases). Trimming took 2 bases from V and 0 from J, leaving 11 bases between them. Germline assignment: CDR1 MNHEY and CDR2 SMNVEV (reference sequence). This CDR3 contains 16 residues. The CDR3: CASSLRSGDSNQPQHF. CDR3 DNA sequence: TGTGCCAGCAGTTTACGGTCAGGGGATAGCAATCAGCCCCAGCATTTT.

This clone was seen a single time. V usage is TRBV4-1 and J usage is TRBJ2-5; 7 nucleotides match TRBD2. The CDR3 extends over 11 amino acids. The ends lost 1 base at V and 11 bases at J; junction bases unmatched: 1. In germline, CDR1 is MGHRA, CDR2 YSYEKL. CDR3 coding DNA: TGCGCCAGCAGCCAAGGGCGGGAGCAGTACTTC. Protein sequence: CASSQGREQYF.

V usage is TRBV5-1 and J usage is TRBJ1-1, with D perhaps TRBD1 (5 bases). The CDR3 has 14 residues. Germline CDR1 reads SGHRS; CDR2 reads YFSETQ. Trimming removed 2 bases at V and 5 bases at J, with 13 bases between. In DNA, the CDR3 is TGCGCCAGCAGCTTTCTACAGGCCGGGACTGAAGCTTTCTTT. Amino acid sequence: CASSFLQAGTEAFF.

This rearrangement joins TRBV9 to TRBJ2-7; tentative D call: TRBD2 (6 bases). The CDR3 is 15 residues long. Trimming removed 4 bases at V and 0 bases at J, with 14 bases between. Germline-derived CDR1 and CDR2 are SGDLS and YYNGEE. The DNA of the CDR3 is TGTGCCAGCAGCCCTGGGGGGACCAGCTCCTACGAGCAGTACTTC. This translates into CASSPGGTSSYEQYF.

The chain employs TRBV9 and TRBJ2-5, with 11 bases that match TRBD2. The ends lost 3 bases at V and 2 bases at J; junction bases unmatched: 12. The germline gives CDR1 SGDLS, CDR2 YYNGEE. The length of the CDR3 is 18 residues. The CDR3 protein is CASSEGTTSGGPQETQYF. CDR3 coding DNA: TGTGCCAGCAGCGAGGGGACCACTAGCGGGGGACCGCAAGAGACCCAGTACTTC. The variable domain in full, with the rest retrieved from reference TRBV9 and TRBJ2-5, is DSGVTQTPKHLITATGQRVTLRCSPRSGDLSVYWYQQSLDQGLQFLIQYYNGEERAKGNILERFSAQQFPDLHSELNLSSLELGDSALYFCASSEGTTSGGPQETQYFGPGTRLLVL.

The chain has TRBV4-1 and TRBJ1-2; TRBD1 agrees at 8 bases. V gave up 2 bases and J gave up 6 bases; unmatched junction bases: 8. From germline, CDR1 is MGHRA and CDR2 YSYEKL. This CDR3 spans 15 amino acids. The CDR3 DNA is TGCGCCAGCAGCCAATCCCGGGACAGGCTTAATGGCTACACCTTC. Its protein is CASSQSRDRLNGYTF.

This sequence joins TRBV4-1 and TRBJ2-2; 12 bases agree with TRBD2. V shed 4 bases and J 3 bases; nucleotides not matched to a gene: 9. The CDR3 consists of 18 residues. In germline, CDR1 is MGHRA, CDR2 YSYEKL. As DNA, the CDR3 is TGCGCCAGCAGCCCCTGGGCTAGCGGGGGGGCGGACACCGGGGAGCTGTTTTTT. The encoded protein is CASSPWASGGADTGELFF.

The chain couples TRBV6-6 to TRBJ2-5, with a tentative D call TRBD2 (5 bases). With 4 bases removed from V and 4 bases from J, the gap between germline ends came to 16 bases. The CDR3 runs 15 residues. In germline, CDR1 is MNHNY, CDR2 SVGAGI (reference sequence). DNA of the CDR3: TGTGCCAGCAGTTTACACGGTACAGAGGGAGAGACCCAGTACTTC. This encodes CASSLHGTEGETQYF.

The gene calls are TRBV9 and TRBJ1-2; D possibly corresponds to TRBD1 (6 bases). This CDR3 has 11 residues. Trimming took 6 bases from V and 8 from J, leaving 11 bases between them. Germline V lookup: CDR1 SGDLS, CDR2 YYNGEE. CDR3 residues: CASNTGSGYTF. For the CDR3, the DNA is TGTGCCAGCAACACAGGGAGCGGCTACACCTTC.

A remark on this clone: Compared with germline, one end of the junction differs, possibly owing to a read error. The chain is built from TRBV11-2 and TRBJ2-7; 10 positions agree with TRBD1. Germline V CDR1 and CDR2: SGHAT, FQNNGV. The CDR3 runs to 14 residues. The CDR3: CASSPPGQGPIKDF. The CDR3 DNA follows: TGTGCCAGCAGCCCACCGGGACAGGGGCCAATAAAGGACTTC.

The CDR3 spells CASREAGQGVNEQFF. The CDR3 region has the DNA TGTGCCAGCAGAGAAGCGGGACAGGGGGTCAATGAGCAGTTCTTC. The genes are TRBV27 and TRBJ2-1; 11 positions match TRBD1. Trimming took 6 bases from V and 6 from J; bases not matched to a gene: 7. CDR1 and CDR2 (germline): MNHEY, SMNVEV (reference sequence). The CDR3 spans 15 residues.

The V and J genes are TRBV19 and TRBJ2-7; 7 nucleotides line up with TRBD2. V lost 8 bases to trimming and J lost 4 bases; unmatched junction nucleotides: 14. This CDR3 is 15 amino acids long. CDR1 is LNHDA and CDR2 is SQIVND in the germline V gene (reference sequence). The chain's CDR3 is CASASEGQGLYEQYF. The CDR3 DNA reads TGTGCCAGTGCTTCAGAGGGGCAGGGACTATACGAGCAGTACTTC. Full variable domain (missing parts from reference TRBV19 and TRBJ2-7): DGGITQSPKYLFRKEGQNVTLSCEQNLNHDAMYWYRQDPGQGLRLIYYSQIVNDFQKGDIAEGYSVSREKKESFPLTVTSAQKNPTAFYLCASASEGQGLYEQYFGPGTRLTVT.

The V gene is TRBV5-1, the J gene TRBJ1-1, with D uncertain. Trimming left V 6 bases short and J 10 bases short, with 22 bases between. This CDR3 comprises 14 residues. Looked up from germline, CDR1 is SGHRS and CDR2 is YFSETQ. Here the CDR3 reads CASTPGLSSEVAFF. The CDR3 DNA reads TGCGCCAGCACCCCCGGACTCTCGTCGGAGGTAGCTTTCTTT.

There are a few counts of this clone. The chain couples TRBV5-4 to TRBJ2-2, with D hard to call. This CDR3 is 15 amino acids long. V was trimmed by 0 bases and J by 1 base, leaving 7 bases between them. Germline loops: CDR1 SGHNT, CDR2 YYREEE (reference sequence). The CDR3 region is CASSLGLMNTGELFF. CDR3 nucleotide sequence: TGTGCCAGCAGCTTGGGACTCATGAACACCGGGGAGCTGTTTTTT.

J is TRBJ2-1 and V is TRBV2; D is unresolved. Germline V gives CDR1 SNHLY, CDR2 FYNNEI. With 4 bases removed from V and 9 bases from J, the gap between germline ends came to 10 bases. CDR3 length: 12 residues. The CDR3 DNA sequence: TGTGCCAGCAGTGTAGATGGCGGTGAGCAGTTCTTC. Protein sequence: CASSVDGGEQFF.

V is TRBV5-1 and J is TRBJ2-3; possibly TRBD1 for D (7 bases). The CDR3 length is 15 residues. Trimming pared 0 bases from V and 1 base from J, leaving 9 bases between. CDR1 and CDR2 from the germline V gene are SGHRS and YFSETQ. The CDR3 nucleotides are TGCGCCAGCAGCTTGGGCGGGACAGGCACAGATACGCAGTATTTT. This translates into CASSLGGTGTDTQYF.

The J gene is TRBJ2-1, the V gene TRBV4-2, with a possible D match to TRBD2 (5 bases). This CDR3 spans 17 amino acids. Per the germline V gene, CDR1 is LGHNA and CDR2 is YNFKEQ. V was pared by 0 bases and J by 10 bases, with 22 bases between. CDR3 DNA: TGTGCCAGCAGCCAAGATCGGGGAACGGTAGCCCGCAGGGAGCAGTTCTTC. Its protein is CASSQDRGTVARREQFF.